The rows below give T cell receptor beta chains drawn from one sample of a study of blood T cell dynamics during melanoma immunotherapy. Sequencing was performed with immunoSEQ multiplex PCR; in TCRdb, only in-frame clones are kept and a portion is missing. This sample has 140 or so clones, with roughly 92% found just once. Sequencing used naive CD8+ T cells from blood, obtained from a patient treated with checkpoint blockade. The receptor set was obtained from a human donor with melanoma. CDR3s include the opening cysteine and the closing phenylalanine or tryptophan. The D gene is left open where the match is weak. A clone size is listed for some rows: how often the clone was seen (once, few, many), or a class if it is expanded.

size	V	D	J	DNA	CDR3
.	TRBV7-3	.	TRBJ1-1	TGTGCCAGCAGCTCGGGACAAGTGAACACTGAAGCTTTCTTT	CASSSGQVNTEAFF
.	TRBV28	TRBD2	TRBJ2-3	TGTGCCAGCTCCAAGGTGGGGGTAGCGGGAGGGCGTAATACGCAGTATTTT	CASSKVGVAGGRNTQYF
.	TRBV4-3	.	TRBJ2-3	TGCGCCAGCAGCCAAGAGGGGCTAGCGCAATATTCTAGCACAGATACGCAGTATTTT	CASSQEGLAQYSSTDTQYF
.	TRBV29-1	.	TRBJ2-2	TGCAGCGTTGTTGAAGCGAACACCGGGGAGCTGTTTTTT	CSVVEANTGELFF
.	TRBV25-1	.	TRBJ2-5	TGTGCCAGCAGTGAATGGGCGACCCAGTACTTC	CASSEWATQYF
.	TRBV7-6	.	TRBJ2-3	TGTGCCAGCAGCCCAGGGCTTGCGTGGGAGGTCACAGATACGCAGTATTTT	CASSPGLAWEVTDTQYF
.	TRBV18	TRBD1	TRBJ2-7	TGTGCCAGCTCAGCAAATCCGGTACAGGGGGCGACGTCCTACGAGCAGTACTTC	CASSANPVQGATSYEQYF
.	TRBV27	.	TRBJ1-1	TGTGCCAGCAGTCCCCTCCCCGGATTGAACACTGAAGCTTTCTTT	CASSPLPGLNTEAFF
.	TRBV29-1	.	TRBJ2-4	TGCAGCGTTGAGGGGGTTTACAAAAACATTCAGTACTTC	CSVEGVYKNIQYF
.	TRBV7-4	TRBD2	TRBJ2-1	TGTGCCAGCAACATAGCGGGAGGGATCGATGAGCAGTTCTTC	CASNIAGGIDEQFF
.	TRBV19	TRBD2	TRBJ2-1	TGTGCCAGTAGTCTCCTTTCTAGCGGGAACAACAATGAGCAGTTCTTC	CASSLLSSGNNNEQFF
.	TRBV5-1	.	TRBJ2-2	TGCGCCAGCAGCTTGTTCCCCGGGGAGCTGTTTTTT	CASSLFPGELFF
.	TRBV11-3	.	TRBJ2-1	TGTGCCAGCAGTCTGGAGGGCGGGCACTCCTACAATGAGCAGTTCTTC	CASSLEGGHSYNEQFF
.	TRBV4-1	.	TRBJ2-1	TGCGCCAGCAGCCAAGATGGGTACAATGAGCAGTTCTTC	CASSQDGYNEQFF
once	TRBV16	TRBD1	TRBJ2-3	TGTGCCAGCAGCCAAACAGGGGTCAGGACAGATACGCAGTATTTT	CASSQTGVRTDTQYF
.	TRBV7-3	TRBD2	TRBJ2-1	TGTGCCAGCAGCTTAAGGGGGGGAGCCTACAATGAGCAATTCTTC	CASSLRGGAYNEQFF
.	TRBV29-1	TRBD1	TRBJ1-1	TGCAGCGTTGGGGCAAGACAGGGAGGAACTGAAGCTTTCTTT	CSVGARQGGTEAFF
once	TRBV11-1	.	TRBJ2-7	TGTGCCAGCAGCTTAGAGGCTAGTGATAGAAACTACGAGCAGTACTTC	CASSLEASDRNYEQYF
.	TRBV27	TRBD1	TRBJ2-2	TGTGCCAGCAGCCAGGGGGCCGGGGAGCTGTTTTTT	CASSQGAGELFF
.	TRBV19	TRBD1	TRBJ1-1	TGTGCCAGTAGTTCCAGGACAGGGATCGAGGCTGAAGCTTTCTTT	CASSSRTGIEAEAFF
.	TRBV9	.	TRBJ2-1	TGTGCCAGCAACGAGCAGGGCGATTACAATGAGCAGTTCTTC	CASNEQGDYNEQFF
.	TRBV7-2	TRBD2	TRBJ2-3	TGTGCCAGCAGCCAGCGGGAGGCAGATACGCAGTATTTT	CASSQREADTQYF
.	TRBV30	TRBD2	TRBJ2-1	TGTGCCTGGAGTCCCCGGACTAGCGGGGGTAGTGAGCAGTTCTTC	CAWSPRTSGGSEQFF
.	TRBV6-5	TRBD1	TRBJ2-7	TGTGCCAGCAGTTACTCTACAGGGGAAAGGCGGGAGCAGTACTTC	CASSYSTGERREQYF
.	TRBV5-6	TRBD2	TRBJ2-7	TGTGCCAGCAGCTTGGCCTTCGCGGGAGGCTTCATGTACGAGCAGTACTTC	CASSLAFAGGFMYEQYF
.	TRBV27	.	TRBJ2-1	TGTGCCAGCAGTTTATCCGTAAGCTCCTACAATGAGCAGTTCTTC	CASSLSVSSYNEQFF
.	TRBV7-9	.	TRBJ2-7	TGTGCCAGCAGCTTAGAGGCTAGTGATAGAAACTACGAGCAGTACTTC	CASSLEASDRNYEQYF
.	TRBV4-2	TRBD2	TRBJ2-7	TGTGCCAGCAGCCAAGGGACTAGCGGTATAGTCTACGAGCAGTACTTC	CASSQGTSGIVYEQYF
.	TRBV28	.	TRBJ2-2	TGTGCCAGCAGTCGATTAGGCCTCAACACCGGGGAGCTGTTTTTT	CASSRLGLNTGELFF
.	TRBV27	.	TRBJ1-2	TGTGCCAGCAGTCAACTCCGGACGGATCTGGAAGGCTACACCTTC	CASSQLRTDLEGYTF
.	TRBV7-2	.	TRBJ2-3	TGTGCCAGCAGCGTTAGCACAGATACGCAGTATTTT	CASSVSTDTQYF
.	TRBV27	.	TRBJ2-1	TGTGCCAGCAAACTGGGGGAGTATGAGCAGTTCTTC	CASKLGEYEQFF
.	TRBV9	TRBD1	TRBJ2-1	TGTGCCAGCAGCGTAGGTGGGACAGGTGCCAATGAGCAGTTCTTC	CASSVGGTGANEQFF
.	TRBV7-9	.	TRBJ2-3	TGTGCCAGCAACTTAGCCCGGGCGGATACGCAGTATTTT	CASNLARADTQYF
.	TRBV27	.	TRBJ1-5	TGTGCCAGCAGTTTATCGATCGGGATAGCAGATCAGCCCCAGCATTTT	CASSLSIGIADQPQHF
.	TRBV27	.	TRBJ2-1	TGTGCCAGCAGTTCGACGCAGGACCACTACAATGAGCAGTTCTTC	CASSSTQDHYNEQFF
.	TRBV5-1	.	TRBJ2-7	TGCGCCAGCAGCTTGGTTGGCGGGAAAGGGGGCGAGCAGTACTTC	CASSLVGGKGGEQYF
.	TRBV11-1	.	TRBJ2-1	TGTGCCAGCAGCTTAACGGATGAGCAGTTCTTC	CASSLTDEQFF
.	TRBV6-6	.	TRBJ2-7	TGTGCCAGCAGTCTAACCTACGAGCAGTACTTC	CASSLTYEQYF
.	TRBV7-6	TRBD1	TRBJ1-2	TGTGCCAGCAGCCCTCTTGGGGACAGGGTTAGCACCTTC	CASSPLGDRVSTF
.	TRBV2	TRBD1	TRBJ1-2	TGTGCCAGCAGGGACCCGGGACAGGAGTATGGCTACACCTTC	CASRDPGQEYGYTF